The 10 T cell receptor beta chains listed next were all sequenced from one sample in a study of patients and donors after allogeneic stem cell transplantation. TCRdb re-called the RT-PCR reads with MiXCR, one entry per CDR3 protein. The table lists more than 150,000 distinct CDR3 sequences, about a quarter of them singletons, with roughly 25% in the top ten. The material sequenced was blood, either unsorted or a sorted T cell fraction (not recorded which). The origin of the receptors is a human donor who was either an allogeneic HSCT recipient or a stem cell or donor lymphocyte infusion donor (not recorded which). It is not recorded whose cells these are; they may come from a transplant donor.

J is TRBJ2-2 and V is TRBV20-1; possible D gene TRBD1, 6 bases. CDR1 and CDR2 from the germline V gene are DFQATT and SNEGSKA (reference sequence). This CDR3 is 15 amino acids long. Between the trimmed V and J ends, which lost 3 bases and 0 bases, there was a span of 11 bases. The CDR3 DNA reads TGCAGTGCTAGGACCGGGACACCGAACACCGGGGAGCTGTTTTTT. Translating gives CSARTGTPNTGELFF.

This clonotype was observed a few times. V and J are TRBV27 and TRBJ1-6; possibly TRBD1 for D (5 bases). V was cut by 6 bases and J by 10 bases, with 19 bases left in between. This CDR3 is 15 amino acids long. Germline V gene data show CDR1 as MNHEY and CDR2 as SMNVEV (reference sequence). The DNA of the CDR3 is TGTGCCAGCAGCCAAATCTTTAGGGGAGGCTCACCCCTCCACTTT. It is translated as CASSQIFRGGSPLHF.

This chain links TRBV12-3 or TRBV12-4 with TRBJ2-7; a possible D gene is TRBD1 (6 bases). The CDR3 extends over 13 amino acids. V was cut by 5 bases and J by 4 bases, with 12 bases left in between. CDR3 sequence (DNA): TGTGCCAGCAGTACAGCAGGGGCGTACGAGCAGTACTTC. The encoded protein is CASSTAGAYEQYF.

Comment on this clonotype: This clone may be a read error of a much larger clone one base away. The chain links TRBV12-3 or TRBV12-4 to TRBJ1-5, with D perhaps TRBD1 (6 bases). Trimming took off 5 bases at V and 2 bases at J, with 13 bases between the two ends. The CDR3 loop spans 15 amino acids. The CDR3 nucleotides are TGTGCCAGCAGTCTCATAGGGGGTGGCAATCAGCCCCAGCATTTT. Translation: CASSLIGGGNQPQHF.

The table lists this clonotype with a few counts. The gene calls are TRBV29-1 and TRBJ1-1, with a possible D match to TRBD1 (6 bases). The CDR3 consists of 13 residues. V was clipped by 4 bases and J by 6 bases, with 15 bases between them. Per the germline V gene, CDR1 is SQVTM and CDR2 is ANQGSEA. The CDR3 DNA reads TGCAGCGTTGTCGGGGGGCCCAGTCCTGAAGCTTTCTTT. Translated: CSVVGGPSPEAFF.

CDR3 nucleotides: TGTGCCAGCAGATCCAATGCCTACAATGAGCAGTTCTTC. Protein product: CASRSNAYNEQFF. The genes are TRBV6-2 or TRBV6-3 and TRBJ2-1; D is ambiguous. V was pared by 6 bases and J by 2 bases, with 8 bases between. The germline CDR1 and CDR2 sequences are MNHEY and SVGEGT. The CDR3 runs to 13 residues.

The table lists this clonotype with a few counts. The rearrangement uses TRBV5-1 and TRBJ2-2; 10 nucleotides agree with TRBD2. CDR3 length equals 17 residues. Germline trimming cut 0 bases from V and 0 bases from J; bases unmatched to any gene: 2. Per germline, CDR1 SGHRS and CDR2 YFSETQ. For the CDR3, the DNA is TGCGCCAGCAGCTTGGTACTAGCGGGGCCGAACACCGGGGAGCTGTTTTTT. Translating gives CASSLVLAGPNTGELFF.

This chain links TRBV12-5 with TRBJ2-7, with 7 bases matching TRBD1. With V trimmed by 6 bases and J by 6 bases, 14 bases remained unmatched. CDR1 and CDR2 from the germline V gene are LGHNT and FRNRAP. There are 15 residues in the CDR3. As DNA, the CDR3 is TGTGCTAGTGGGGGCCCAAGGACAGGTCTTGTCGAGCAGTACTTC. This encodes CASGGPRTGLVEQYF.

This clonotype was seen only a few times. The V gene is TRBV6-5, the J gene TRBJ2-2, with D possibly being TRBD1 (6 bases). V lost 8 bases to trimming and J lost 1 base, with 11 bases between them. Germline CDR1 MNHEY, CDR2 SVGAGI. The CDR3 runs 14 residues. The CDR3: CASQGRKNTGELFF. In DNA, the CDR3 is TGTGCCAGCCAGGGGCGGAAGAACACCGGGGAGCTGTTTTTT.

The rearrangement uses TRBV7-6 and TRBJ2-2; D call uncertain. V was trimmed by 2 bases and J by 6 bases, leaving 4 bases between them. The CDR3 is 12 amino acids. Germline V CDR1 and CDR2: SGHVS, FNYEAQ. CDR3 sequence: CASSLYAGELFF. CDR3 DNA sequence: TGTGCCAGCAGCTTATATGCCGGGGAGCTGTTTTTT. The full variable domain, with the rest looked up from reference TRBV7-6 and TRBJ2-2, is GAGVSQSPRYKVTKRGQDVALRCDPISGHVSLYWYRQALGQGPEFLTYFNYEAQQDKSGLPNDRFSAERPEGSISTLTIQRTEQRDSAMYRCASSLYAGELFFGEGSRLTVL.